This TCR beta chain was documented in a study of memory CD4+ T cells and cytomegalovirus serostatus. About the study: Of the healthy Belgian adults, 9 were CMV seropositive and 20 to 25 seronegative.

In the original processing: Out-of-frame sequences were removed, leaving 2,204,828 distinct TCRbeta sequences. The repertoire was sequenced with immunoSEQ multiplex PCR; TCRdb's copy has only in-frame clones and lacks some. V, J and clone size derive from that table, while D and trimming were established from the DNA sequence. The sample records 40,000 to 45,000 clones, roughly 77% being singletons. CDR1 and CDR2 from the germline V gene are SNHLY and FYNNEI. Trimming cost V 4 bases and J 3 bases, with 1 base left between them. This CDR3 spans 11 amino acids. Study-level results: Of under 200 reported CMV TCRbeta sequences, under 70 were found in memory CD4+ repertoires. Median bootstrapped AUC for CMV status was around 0.95 originally, about 0.9 US-trained.

Regarding this clone: The antigen is undetermined.

Single viable CD3+CD4+CD8-CD45RO+ cells were sorted as the memory CD4+ T cells. The receptor was derived from an adult in good health and CMV-seronegative. The sequenced sample was memory CD4+ T cells from blood. V gene TRBV2 combines with J gene TRBJ1-3, with no clear D. CDR3 nucleotides: TGTGCCAGCAGTGTTGGAAACACCATATATTTT. Translated, it gives CASSVGNTIYF.